Listed below are T cell receptor beta chains from one sample, sequenced in a study of T-cell reconstitution after alpha-beta-depleted transplantation in children. TCRdb independently ran MiXCR on the PCR reads; one entry per CDR3 protein. The sample yields more than 400,000 distinct CDR3 sequences, around two fifths seen once. Sequenced material: PBMCs, taken before TCRalphabeta/CD19-depleted stem cell transplant. The receptor set was obtained from a girl aged 2 to 10 with aplastic anemia, due to receive a stem cell transplant. CDR3s include the opening cysteine and the closing phenylalanine or tryptophan. The D gene is left open where the match is weak. Part of the rows lack a size; the others show once, few, many or a class for expanded clones.

j_call v_call clone_size d_call cdr3_nt cdr3_aa
TRBJ1-2 TRBV6-1 many - TGTGCCAGCAGATCGACAGCAAACTATGGCTACACCTTC CASRSTANYGYTF
TRBJ2-7 TRBV3-1 - TRBD2 TGTGCCAGCAGCCAGGAGGTAGTAGCGGGAGAGGTCCCCTCCTACGAGCAGTACTTC CASSQEVVAGEVPSYEQYF
TRBJ2-1 TRBV20-1 - TRBD2 TGCAGTGCTAGAGCGACTAGCGGTACGCCTGAGCAGTTCTTC CSARATSGTPEQFF
TRBJ2-3 TRBV11-2 - TRBD2 TGTGCCAGCAGCAGGAGGACTAGCGGATCCTCTAGCACAGATACGCAGTATTTT CASSRRTSGSSSTDTQYF
TRBJ1-5 TRBV6-1 few - TGTGCCAGCAGTGATTCCCCAGTTCAGCCCCAGCATTTT CASSDSPVQPQHF
TRBJ1-1 TRBV5-1 - - TGCGCCAGCAGCTCTAAACAGGGCTCTGAAGCTTTCTTT CASSSKQGSEAFF
TRBJ1-4 TRBV7-9 few TRBD1 TGTGCCAGCAGCTTACCCCGGACAGGGGCAACTAATGAAAAACTGTTTTTT CASSLPRTGATNEKLFF
TRBJ2-4 TRBV20-1 - - TGCAGTGCTAGGATGGGCCCAGGAAACATTCAGTACTTC CSARMGPGNIQYF
TRBJ2-7 TRBV2 once TRBD2 TGTGCCAGCAGTGAAGAGGTAGCGGGGGTTTTGAACGAGCAGTACTTC CASSEEVAGVLNEQYF
TRBJ2-3 TRBV20-1 - - TGCAGTGCTCGAGGACAGAAGGGGGCAGATACGCAGTATTTT CSARGQKGADTQYF
TRBJ2-5 TRBV21-1 once - TGTGCCAGCAGCAACGCGAGGCTCAGGCAAGAGACCCAGTACTTC CASSNARLRQETQYF
TRBJ1-5 TRBV7-9 few TRBD1 TGTGCCAGCAGCCCCCAGAGCGGGGGGACAGTCCCTCAGCCCCAGCATTTT CASSPQSGGTVPQPQHF
TRBJ1-5 TRBV12-3/TRBV12-4 - - TGTGCCAGCACCTGGGAGCTCGATACGCAGCATTTT CASTWELDTQHF
TRBJ1-1 TRBV6-5 - - TGTGCCAGCAGTTACTTCGGGGGGCTTGGAACTGAAGCTTTCTTT CASSYFGGLGTEAFF